The 30 T cell receptor beta chains listed next were all sequenced from one sample in a study of OX40 agonist ivuxolimab in advanced cancers. Assay: immunoSEQ multiplex PCR; the TCRdb copy retains only in-frame clones and omits some. Among about 150,000 clones listed, about 92% were seen once. Sequenced here: CD4+ or CD8+ T cells sorted from blood, sampled in a trial of the OX40 agonist ivuxolimab. The receptors come from an adult with an advanced solid tumor such as melanoma, head and neck, liver or kidney cancer.

This clone was detected once. In the same sample, other DNA sequences code for this CDR3. V gene TRBV6-6 combines with J gene TRBJ2-5; D gene ambiguous. CDR1 is MNHNY, CDR2 SVGAGI, per germline (reference sequence). Deletions cut 5 bases from V and 0 bases from J, with 1 base between. The CDR3 has 11 amino acids. The CDR3 is CASSNQETQYF. The CDR3 DNA sequence: TGTGCCAGCAGTAACCAAGAGACCCAGTACTTC.

The rearrangement uses TRBV6-4 and TRBJ2-3, with TRBD1 matching 7 bases. There are 16 residues in the CDR3. Germline assignment: CDR1 MRHNA and CDR2 SNTAGT. Trimming took 4 bases from V and 1 from J; bases not matched to a gene: 8. For the CDR3, the DNA is TGTGCCAGCAGTGTCACGGGACAGAACCGCACAGATACGCAGTATTTT. Its translation is CASSVTGQNRTDTQYF.

The CDR3 sequence: CASSYHRTATEAFF. Here the CDR3 DNA reads TGTGCCAGCAGTTACCACCGGACAGCTACTGAAGCTTTCTTT. The rearrangement joins TRBV6-5 to TRBJ1-1; perhaps TRBD1 as D (6 bases). Trimming left V 2 bases short and J 5 bases short, with 12 bases between. Germline V lookup: CDR1 MNHEY, CDR2 SVGAGI. This CDR3 has 14 residues.

The chain's CDR3 is CASSRGGKNVNSPLHF. Written as DNA, the CDR3 is TGTGCCAGCAGCAGGGGAGGGAAGAATGTTAATTCACCCCTCCACTTT. This chain links TRBV7-6 with TRBJ1-6; TRBD1 is a possible D gene (5 bases). Trimming removed 5 bases at V and 6 bases at J, with 17 bases between. The CDR3 covers 16 residues. Per the germline V gene, CDR1 is SGHVS and CDR2 is FNYEAQ.

The CDR3 DNA reads as TGTGCTAGTGGTATTGGGACTAGCGGAAACAATGAGCAGTTCTTC. This sequence encodes CASGIGTSGNNEQFF. The chain has TRBV12-5 and TRBJ2-1, with 11 bases identical to TRBD2. Trimming at V came to 5 bases and at J to 5 bases, leaving 5 bases not matched to a gene. Per germline, CDR1 LGHNT and CDR2 FRNRAP. This CDR3 has 15 amino acids. The whole variable domain, filled in from reference TRBV12-5 and TRBJ2-1, reads DARVTQTPRHKVTEMGQEVTMRCQPILGHNTVFWYRQTMMQGLELLAYFRNRAPLDDSGMPKDRFSAEMPDATLATLKIQPSEPRDSAVYFCASGIGTSGNNEQFFGPGTRLTVL.

The chain uses TRBV28 and TRBJ1-2; TRBD1 aligns across 7 bases. Losses at the gene ends were 5 bases for V and 4 bases for J; bases not matched to a gene: 13. CDR3 length equals 16 residues. In germline, CDR1 is MDHEN, CDR2 SYDVKM. The CDR3 DNA follows: TGTGCCAGCAGTCCTACCCTGGGACAGCACTCCTATGGCTACACCTTC. Translating it yields CASSPTLGQHSYGYTF.

The V gene is TRBV6-5, the J gene TRBJ2-7, with 7 bases matching TRBD2. Per germline, CDR1 MNHEY and CDR2 SVGAGI. The length of the CDR3 is 14 residues. Trimming took 7 bases from V and 0 from J; bases not matched to a gene: 6. Written as DNA, the CDR3 is TGTGCCAGCATGGCTAGCGGCAGCTCCTACGAGCAGTACTTC. Translation: CASMASGSSYEQYF.

This clone appeared once. The chain employs TRBV10-3 and TRBJ2-3, with 10 bases matching TRBD2. V shed 5 bases, J shed 1 base, and the junction held 3 bases outside the gene matches. In germline, CDR1 is ENHRY, CDR2 SYGVKD. CDR3 length equals 15 residues. CDR3 amino acids: CAISWGTSGTDTQYF. CDR3 nucleotide sequence: TGTGCCATCAGTTGGGGGACTAGCGGCACAGATACGCAGTATTTT.

The V call is TRBV27, the J call TRBJ1-2, with 7 bases identical to TRBD1. The CDR3 covers 16 residues. V gave up 3 bases and J gave up 4 bases; unmatched junction bases: 11. Germline assignment: CDR1 MNHEY and CDR2 SMNVEV (reference sequence). DNA for the CDR3: TGTGCCAGCAGTTTCTCCTCTACAGGGGCGGGCTATGGCTACACCTTC. Translating gives CASSFSSTGAGYGYTF.

The chain couples TRBV18 to TRBJ2-1; D is perhaps TRBD1 (5 bases). The CDR3 loop spans 13 amino acids. Trimming shortened V by 3 bases and J by 10 bases, and 13 bases separated the two germline ends. Germline V gene sequence: CDR1 KGHSH, CDR2 LQKENI. The CDR3 spells CASSPGRQLEQFF. In nucleotides, the CDR3 is TGTGCCAGCTCACCGGGTCGACAGCTGGAGCAGTTCTTC. Complete variable domain (other parts from reference TRBV18 and TRBJ2-1): NAGVMQNPRHLVRRRGQEARLRCSPMKGHSHVYWYRQLPEEGLKFMVYLQKENIIDESGMPKERFSAEFPKEGPSILRIQQVVRGDSAAYFCASSPGRQLEQFFGPGTRLTVL.

This clone was seen a single time. The V call is TRBV7-7, the J call TRBJ2-2; the match to TRBD1 covers 9 bases. The CDR3 contains 13 residues. The germline CDR1 and CDR2 sequences are SSHAT and FNYEAQ (reference sequence). Unmatched junction bases numbered 1, after V lost 3 bases and J lost 8 bases. This chain's CDR3 is CASSFDRGGELFF. CDR3 in DNA: TGTGCCAGCAGCTTCGACAGGGGGGGGGAGCTGTTTTTT.

Regarding this clone: Since the CDR3 does not end with the conserved phenylalanine or tryptophan, this likely comes from a read error. The rearrangement joins TRBV9 to TRBJ2-7; possible D gene TRBD2, 6 bases. This CDR3 is 13 amino acids long. V lost 1 base and J 7 bases, leaving 12 bases between the germline ends. Germline CDR1 and CDR2: SGDLS and YYNGEE. The CDR3 spells CASSVLEGLEQYL. The CDR3 nucleotides read TGTGCCAGCAGCGTATTGGAGGGCCTAGAGCAGTACCTC.

This chain links TRBV7-2 with TRBJ2-3; tentative D call: TRBD1 (5 bases). CDR1 is SGHTA and CDR2 is FQGNSA in the germline V gene. This CDR3 is built from 14 residues. The V end was cut by 2 bases, the J end by 4 bases, with 10 bases between. This CDR3 is CASSLIRGADTQYF. As DNA, the CDR3 is TGTGCCAGCAGCTTAATAAGGGGCGCAGATACGCAGTATTTT.

This chain uses TRBV28 with TRBJ2-5; D remains ambiguous. Germline-derived CDR1 and CDR2 are MDHEN and SYDVKM. The CDR3 covers 13 residues. Trimming cost V 4 bases and J 9 bases, with 15 bases left between them. In DNA form, the CDR3 reads TGTGCCAGCAGTTCCCGAAACGAGTGGGCCCAGTACTTC. Protein sequence: CASSSRNEWAQYF.

The CDR3 loop reads CASSSRTEGIFGYTF. The CDR3 DNA reads as TGTGCCAGCAGTTCCCGGACAGAGGGCATATTTGGCTACACCTTC. The V gene is TRBV6-5, the J gene TRBJ1-2, with D maybe TRBD1 (6 bases). This CDR3 comprises 15 residues. V was pared by 4 bases and J by 7 bases, with 19 bases between. Germline loops: CDR1 MNHEY, CDR2 SVGAGI.

This chain joins TRBV4-3 and TRBJ1-2; D is possibly TRBD1 (5 bases). The CDR3 runs 14 residues. Deletions cut 0 bases from V and 8 bases from J, with 13 bases between. Per the germline V gene, CDR1 is LGHNA and CDR2 is YSLEER. CDR3 protein: CASSQDRGVRGYTF. The CDR3 DNA is TGCGCCAGCAGCCAAGATCGGGGGGTCCGGGGCTACACCTTC.

This chain links TRBV10-2 with TRBJ2-2, with 11 bases matching TRBD1. Germline loops: CDR1 WSHSY, CDR2 SAAADI. V gave up 8 bases and J gave up 5 bases; unmatched junction bases: 10. The CDR3 spans 16 residues. The CDR3 is CASHTGTGGWTGELFF. The CDR3 region has the DNA TGCGCCAGCCACACCGGGACAGGGGGGTGGACCGGGGAGCTGTTTTTT.

The rearrangement joins TRBV5-4 to TRBJ1-1; D unclear. The CDR3 is 13 residues long. Trimming pared 0 bases from V and 1 base from J, leaving 4 bases between. Germline V gives CDR1 SGHNT, CDR2 YYREEE (reference sequence). Here the CDR3 reads CASSLDQNTEAFF. The DNA of the CDR3 is TGTGCCAGCAGCTTGGACCAGAACACTGAAGCTTTCTTT.

The rearrangement links TRBV4-3 to TRBJ1-1; tentatively, D is TRBD1 (5 bases). The CDR3 totals 14 residues. The germline gives CDR1 LGHNA, CDR2 YSLEER. Trimming took 4 bases from V and 8 from J, leaving 17 bases between them. The CDR3 nucleotides read TGCGCCAGCAGCCGCCCTGTGGGGGGTCCCGAAGCTTTCTTT. Residues: CASSRPVGGPEAFF.

The V gene is TRBV30, the J gene TRBJ1-1; possible D gene TRBD1, 5 bases. The V gene's germline CDR1 is GTSNPN and CDR2 SVGIG (reference sequence). CDR3 length: 11 residues. V lost 1 base and J lost 9, with 9 bases in between. In DNA, the CDR3 is TGTGCCTGGAGTGCCCAGGGCAAAGCTTTCTTT. Translated: CAWSAQGKAFF.

This chain links TRBV10-3 with TRBJ1-1, with D unresolved. Germline CDR1 and CDR2: ENHRY and SYGVKD. The CDR3 is made up of 13 amino acids. V gave up 10 bases and J gave up 1 base, with 13 bases separating them. CDR3 sequence (DNA): TGTGCCACCATGGTTGCCCCGAACACTGAAGCTTTCTTT. The encoded protein is CATMVAPNTEAFF.

The chain links TRBV19 to TRBJ1-5; 10 positions agree with TRBD1. CDR3 length equals 15 residues. Germline V lookup: CDR1 LNHDA, CDR2 SQIVND (reference sequence). V shed 5 bases, J shed 6 bases, and the junction held 7 bases outside the gene matches. CDR3 bases: TGTGCCAGTAGTCTCCGGGACAGGGGAGGTCAGCCCCAGCATTTT. Its translation is CASSLRDRGGQPQHF.

The chain recombines TRBV5-3 with TRBJ1-5; D remains unclear. TRBV5-3 is placed among ORFs of uncertain function. The CDR3 totals 14 residues. Trimming took 1 base from V and 3 from J, leaving 8 bases between them. In DNA form, the CDR3 reads TGTGCCAGAAGCTTGTACGAGGTCAATCAGCCCCAGCATTTT. This sequence encodes CARSLYEVNQPQHF.

The chain couples TRBV28 to TRBJ2-5; D may be TRBD2 (7 bases). Trimming removed 3 bases at V and 2 bases at J, with 16 bases between. In germline, CDR1 is MDHEN, CDR2 SYDVKM. CDR3 size: 16 residues. The CDR3 here is CASSLGGAGAQETQYF. In DNA form, the CDR3 reads TGTGCCAGCAGTTTGGGGGGCGCGGGAGCTCAAGAGACCCAGTACTTC.

V is TRBV7-2 and J is TRBJ1-1; D perhaps matches TRBD1 (5 bases). The CDR3 consists of 14 residues. Germline V gene sequence: CDR1 SGHTA, CDR2 FQGNSA. V was pared by 2 bases and J by 3 bases, with 10 bases between. In nucleotides, the CDR3 is TGTGCCAGCAGCTTACAGGGAGGGGACACTGAAGCTTTCTTT. This gives the protein CASSLQGGDTEAFF.

This chain joins TRBV5-1 and TRBJ2-3, with 15 bases aligning to TRBD2. The V gene end was trimmed by 3 bases and the J gene end by 0 bases; junction bases not matched to a gene: 5. Germline V gene lookup returns CDR1 SGHRS and CDR2 YFSETQ. The CDR3 extends over 18 amino acids. The CDR3 sequence: CASSSGTSGGTSTDTQYF. The CDR3 DNA reads TGCGCCAGCAGCTCCGGGACTAGCGGGGGGACGAGCACAGATACGCAGTATTTT.

This sequence joins TRBV7-2 and TRBJ2-5; D unresolved. There are 13 residues in the CDR3. Trimming left V 5 bases short and J 3 bases short, with 10 bases between. Germline loops: CDR1 SGHTA, CDR2 FQGNSA. CDR3 nucleotides: TGTGCCAGCAGCGCCAGCGTCGAAGAGACCCAGTACTTC. This translates into CASSASVEETQYF.

The chain joins TRBV10-3 to TRBJ2-1; D call uncertain. In germline, CDR1 is ENHRY, CDR2 SYGVKD. The CDR3 extends over 16 amino acids. The ends were cut back, 5 bases at V and 0 bases at J, with 14 bases in the middle. This CDR3 is CAISSKTASSYNEQFF. CDR3 nucleotides: TGTGCCATCAGTTCTAAGACGGCGAGCTCCTACAATGAGCAGTTCTTC.

This chain links TRBV2 with TRBJ1-2; possibly TRBD1 for D (5 bases). Germline loops: CDR1 SNHLY, CDR2 FYNNEI. Trimming removed 3 bases at V and 8 bases at J, with 16 bases between. This CDR3 region has 14 residues. The CDR3 DNA follows: TGTGCCAGCAGTGAGCAGGGAGGGGTCGGGGGCTACACCTTC. Protein sequence: CASSEQGGVGGYTF.

This clone was recorded only once. This chain connects TRBV10-3 to TRBJ2-2; 8 bases fit TRBD2. With V trimmed by 4 bases and J by 7 bases, 8 bases remained unmatched. Germline CDR1 and CDR2: ENHRY and SYGVKD. This CDR3 is built from 15 residues. The CDR3 protein is CAISAKAGVVGELFF. Here the CDR3 DNA reads TGTGCCATCAGTGCGAAAGCGGGAGTGGTCGGGGAGCTGTTTTTT.